The text below deals with one T cell receptor beta chain. These data are taken from a study of blood T cells in healthy people across ages. Sample-barcoded 5' priming and a J-beta primer mix drove a second PCR of about 6 to 12 cycles. One entry per CDR3 protein results from TCRdb running MiXCR on the 5' RACE reads. The table lists approximately 800,000 distinct CDR3 sequences, about 26% of them singletons. The CDR3 runs 13 residues. The V end was cut by 3 bases, the J end by 6 bases, with 9 bases between. The same sample was also studied in work on T cells of mothers and their children.

This TCR was sampled from a boy between 5 and 17 years old in good health. The sequenced sample consisted of blood. The chain has TRBV12-3 or TRBV12-4 and TRBJ2-1; unclear D gene. CDR3 protein: CASSFFQVNEQFF. The CDR3 region has the DNA TGTGCCAGCAGTTTCTTCCAGGTCAATGAGCAGTTCTTC.